This TCR beta chain was captured in a study of T-cell memory formation after mild COVID-19. On the study more broadly: Across donors, TCR clusters were largely donor specific. Study results and caveats: Pre-infection memory showed some responding clones, and this suggested that cross-reactive memory joined. Nothing confirmed that second-wave clones peaking on day 37 were specific for SARS-CoV-2.

TCRdb re-called the 5' RACE reads through MiXCR, storing one row per CDR3 protein. Altogether under 300,000 distinct CDR3 sequences are present, approximately 8% being singletons, with the ten largest covering about 20%. Remarks on this clonotype: Its antigen is as yet unknown.

Germline V gene sequence: CDR1 SNHLY, CDR2 FYNNEI. The CDR3 has 15 amino acids. Trimming took 6 bases from V and 4 from J, leaving 18 bases between them. Sequencing input: PBMCs or a T cell subset sorted from them (not recorded which). The clonotype was recovered from a young man who had mild COVID-19 (a few samples of this study predate the infection). Cell type and time point are not known. V gene TRBV2 combines with J gene TRBJ1-1; the D gene is possibly TRBD1 (5 bases). CDR3 sequence (DNA): TGTGCCAGCAGCGCGGACACGCCGTCGACCACTGAAGCTTTCTTT. This sequence encodes CASSADTPSTTEAFF.